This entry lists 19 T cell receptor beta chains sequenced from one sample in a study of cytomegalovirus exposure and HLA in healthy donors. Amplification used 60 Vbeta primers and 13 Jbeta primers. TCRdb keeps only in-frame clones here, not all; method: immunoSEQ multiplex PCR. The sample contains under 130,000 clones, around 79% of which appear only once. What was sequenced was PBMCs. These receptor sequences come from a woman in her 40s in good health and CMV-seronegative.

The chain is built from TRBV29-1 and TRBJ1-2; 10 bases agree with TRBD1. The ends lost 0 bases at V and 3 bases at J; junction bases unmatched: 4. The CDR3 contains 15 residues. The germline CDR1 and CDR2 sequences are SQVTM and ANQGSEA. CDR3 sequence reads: CSVEELDRGHYGYTF. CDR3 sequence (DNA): TGCAGCGTTGAAGAACTAGACAGGGGGCACTATGGCTACACCTTC. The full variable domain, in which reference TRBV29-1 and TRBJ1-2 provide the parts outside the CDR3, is SAVISQKPSRDICQRGTSLTIQCQVDSQVTMMFWYRQQPGQSLTLIATANQGSEATYESGFVIDKFPISRPNLTFSTLTVSNMSPEDSSIYLCSVEELDRGHYGYTFGSGTRLTVV.

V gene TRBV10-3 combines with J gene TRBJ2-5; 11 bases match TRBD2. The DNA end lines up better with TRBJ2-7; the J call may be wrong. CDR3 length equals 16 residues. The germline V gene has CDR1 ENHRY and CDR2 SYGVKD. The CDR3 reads CAIRDPFGLAGYEQYF. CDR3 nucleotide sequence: TGTGCCATCAGGGACCCCTTCGGACTAGCGGGTTACGAGCAGTACTTC.

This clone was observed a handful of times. The CDR3 here is CASSLGVQGKAEAFF. As DNA, the CDR3 is TGCGCCAGCAGCTTGGGGGTACAGGGAAAGGCTGAAGCTTTCTTT. This sequence joins TRBV5-1 and TRBJ1-1, with D maybe TRBD1 (6 bases). V lost 0 bases and J 6 bases, leaving 15 bases between the germline ends. Germline CDR1 reads SGHRS; CDR2 reads YFSETQ. CDR3 length: 15 residues.

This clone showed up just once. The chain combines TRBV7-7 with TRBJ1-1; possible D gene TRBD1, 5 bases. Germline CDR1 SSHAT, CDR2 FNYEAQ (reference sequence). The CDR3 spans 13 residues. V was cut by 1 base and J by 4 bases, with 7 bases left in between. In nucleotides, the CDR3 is TGTGCCAGCAGCTTAGGCCAGGGCACTGAAGCTTTCTTT. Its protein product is CASSLGQGTEAFF.

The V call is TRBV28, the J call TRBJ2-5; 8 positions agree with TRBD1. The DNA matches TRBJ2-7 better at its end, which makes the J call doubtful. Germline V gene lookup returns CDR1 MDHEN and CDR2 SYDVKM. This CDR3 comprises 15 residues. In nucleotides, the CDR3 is TGTGCCAGCAGTTCCCCTCCGGACAGGGTTTACGAGCAGTACTTC. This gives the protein CASSSPPDRVYEQYF.

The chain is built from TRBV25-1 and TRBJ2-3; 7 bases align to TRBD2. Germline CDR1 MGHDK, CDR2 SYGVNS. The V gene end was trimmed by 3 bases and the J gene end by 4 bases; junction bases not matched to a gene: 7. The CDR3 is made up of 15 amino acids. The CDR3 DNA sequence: TGTGCCAGCAGTGATCCAGGACTAGGGTCAGATACGCAGTATTTT. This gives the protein CASSDPGLGSDTQYF.

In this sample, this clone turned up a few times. This CDR3 reads CASSAITGELFF. CDR3 nucleotides: TGTGCCAGCAGCGCTATCACCGGGGAGCTGTTTTTT. The gene calls are TRBV7-9 and TRBJ2-2, with unresolved D. CDR1 is SEHNR, CDR2 FQNEAQ, per germline (reference sequence). Deletions cut 5 bases from V and 4 bases from J, with 5 bases between. CDR3 length: 12 amino acids.

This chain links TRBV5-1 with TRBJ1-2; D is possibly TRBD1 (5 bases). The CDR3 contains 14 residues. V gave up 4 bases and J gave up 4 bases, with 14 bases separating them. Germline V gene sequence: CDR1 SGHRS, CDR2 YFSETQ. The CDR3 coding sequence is TGCGCCAGCAGCCCGGCTGGGCAGGGCTATGGCTACACCTTC. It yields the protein CASSPAGQGYGYTF. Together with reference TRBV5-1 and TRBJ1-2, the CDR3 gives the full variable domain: KAGVTQTPRYLIKTRGQQVTLSCSPISGHRSVSWYQQTPGQGLQFLFEYFSETQRNKGNFPGRFSGRQFSNSRSEMNVSTLELGDSALYLCASSPAGQGYGYTFGSGTRLTVV.

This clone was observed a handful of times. The CDR3 DNA sequence: TGCGCCAGCAGCTTGGACGGGGAAGGGAATGAAAAACTGTTTTTT. This encodes CASSLDGEGNEKLFF. V gene TRBV5-1 combines with J gene TRBJ1-4, with D unresolved. This CDR3 comprises 15 residues. With 0 bases removed from V and 5 bases from J, the gap between germline ends came to 11 bases. CDR1 and CDR2 from the germline V gene are SGHRS and YFSETQ.

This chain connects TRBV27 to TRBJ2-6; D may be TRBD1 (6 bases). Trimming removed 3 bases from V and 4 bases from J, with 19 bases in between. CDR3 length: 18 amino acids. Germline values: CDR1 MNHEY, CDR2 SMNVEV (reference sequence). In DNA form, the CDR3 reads TGTGCCAGCAGTTTTAATAGGGGGTTTAGTTCCGGGGCCAACGTCCTGACTTTC. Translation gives CASSFNRGFSSGANVLTF.

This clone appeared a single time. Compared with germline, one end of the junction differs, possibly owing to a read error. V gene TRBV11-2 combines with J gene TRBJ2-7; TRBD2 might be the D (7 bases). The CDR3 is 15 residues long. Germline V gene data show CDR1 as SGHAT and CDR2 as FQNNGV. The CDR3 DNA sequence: TGTGCCAGCAGCCCGAGCTCAGGGGAGGGCAGCGAGCAGTGCTTC. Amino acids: CASSPSSGEGSEQCF.

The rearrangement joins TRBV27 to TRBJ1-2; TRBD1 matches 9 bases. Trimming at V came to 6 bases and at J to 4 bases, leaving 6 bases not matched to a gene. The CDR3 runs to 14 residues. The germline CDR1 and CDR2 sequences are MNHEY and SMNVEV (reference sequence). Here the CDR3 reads CASRSTGGSYGYTF. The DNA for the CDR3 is TGTGCCAGCAGATCCACAGGGGGCAGCTATGGCTACACCTTC.

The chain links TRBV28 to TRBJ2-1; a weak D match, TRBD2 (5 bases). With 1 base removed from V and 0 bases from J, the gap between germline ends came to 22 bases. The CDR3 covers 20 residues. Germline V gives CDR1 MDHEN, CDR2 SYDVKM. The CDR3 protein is CASSLFGEHIPPGSYNEQFF. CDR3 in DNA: TGTGCCAGCAGTTTATTCGGGGAGCATATCCCCCCCGGCTCCTACAATGAGCAGTTCTTC.

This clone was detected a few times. Here the CDR3 DNA reads TGCGCCAGCAGCTTGGCCCAGTCCCCTCCCTCCTACGAGCAGTACTTC. Amino acid sequence: CASSLAQSPPSYEQYF. The rearrangement links TRBV5-1 to TRBJ2-7, with D uncertain. The germline V gene has CDR1 SGHRS and CDR2 YFSETQ. The CDR3 sequence is 16 residues long. The germline V and J ends were trimmed by 0 bases and 0 bases, with 13 bases remaining between them.

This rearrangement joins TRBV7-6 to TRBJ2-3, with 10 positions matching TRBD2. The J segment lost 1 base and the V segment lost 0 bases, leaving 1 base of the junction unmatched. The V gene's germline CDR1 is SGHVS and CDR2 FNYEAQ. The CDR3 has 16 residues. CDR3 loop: CASSLALAGGTDTQYF. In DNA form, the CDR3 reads TGTGCCAGCAGCTTAGCCCTAGCGGGAGGCACAGATACGCAGTATTTT.

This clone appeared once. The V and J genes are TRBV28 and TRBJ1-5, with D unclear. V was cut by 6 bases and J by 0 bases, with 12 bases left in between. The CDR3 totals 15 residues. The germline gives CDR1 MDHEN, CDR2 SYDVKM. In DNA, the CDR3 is TGTGCCAGCAGGCCTTCTGGGAGTAGCAATCAGCCCCAGCATTTT. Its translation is CASRPSGSSNQPQHF.

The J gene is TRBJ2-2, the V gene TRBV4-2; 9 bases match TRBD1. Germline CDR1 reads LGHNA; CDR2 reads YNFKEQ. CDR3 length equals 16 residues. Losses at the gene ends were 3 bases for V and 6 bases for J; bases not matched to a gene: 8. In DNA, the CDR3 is TGTGCCAGCAGCCAGGAAGTTGACAGGGGGGCCGGGGAGCTGTTTTTT. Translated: CASSQEVDRGAGELFF.

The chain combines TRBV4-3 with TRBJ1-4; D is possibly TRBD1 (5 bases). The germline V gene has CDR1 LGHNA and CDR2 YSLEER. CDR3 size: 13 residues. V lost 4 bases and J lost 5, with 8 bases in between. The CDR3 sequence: CASSRSGNEKLFF. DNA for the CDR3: TGCGCCAGCAGCCGGTCAGGGAATGAAAAACTGTTTTTT.

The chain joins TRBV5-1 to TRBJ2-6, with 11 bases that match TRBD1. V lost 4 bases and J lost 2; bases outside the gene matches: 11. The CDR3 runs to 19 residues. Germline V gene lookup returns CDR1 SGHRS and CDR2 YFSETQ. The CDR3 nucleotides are TGCGCCAGCAGCCAAACCACCGGGACAGGGGGTGCTGGGGCCAACGTCCTGACTTTC. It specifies CASSQTTGTGGAGANVLTF.